A selection of T cell receptor beta chains follows, all from one sample in a study of T-cell memory formation after mild COVID-19. TCRdb recomputed calls from the 5' RACE reads with MiXCR, one row per CDR3 protein. The sample includes about 470,000 distinct CDR3 sequences, 25% seen only once; the top ten take approximately 12%. Sequencing was performed on PBMCs or a T cell subset sorted from them (not recorded which). The receptors shown here come from an adult woman who had mild COVID-19 (a few samples of this study predate the infection). Cell type and time point are not known. CDR3s leave out the opening cysteine and the closing phenylalanine or tryptophan.

CDR3 protein: ASSPRGNSGNTIY; V gene: TRBV3-1; J gene: TRBJ1-3
CDR3 protein: ASSLGAGGPIEQF; V gene: TRBV7-8; J gene: TRBJ2-1
CDR3 protein: ASMPGTPLANYGYT; V gene: TRBV5-1; J gene: TRBJ1-2
CDR3 protein: ASSLPGTGDTDTQY; V gene: TRBV7-3; J gene: TRBJ2-3
CDR3 protein: ASSLLGGQETQY; V gene: TRBV7-9; J gene: TRBJ2-5
CDR3 protein: ASSLGDSLNEQF; V gene: TRBV7-8; J gene: TRBJ2-1
CDR3 protein: ASSQGQGRSSEQY; V gene: TRBV4-1; J gene: TRBJ2-7
CDR3 protein: ASSLAGGQYPYEQY; V gene: TRBV12-3/TRBV12-4; J gene: TRBJ2-7
CDR3 protein: ASSTIAGPNEQF; V gene: TRBV12-3/TRBV12-4; J gene: TRBJ2-1
CDR3 protein: ATSASYRGLYQPQH; V gene: TRBV15; J gene: TRBJ1-5
CDR3 protein: ASSTSLAETYEQY; V gene: TRBV5-5; J gene: TRBJ2-7
CDR3 protein: ASIGMNTEAF; V gene: TRBV12-3/TRBV12-4; J gene: TRBJ1-1
CDR3 protein: ASSPPGGQIEQF; V gene: TRBV5-6; J gene: TRBJ2-1
CDR3 protein: ATSRAVTSVWV; V gene: TRBV15; J gene: TRBJ2-1
CDR3 protein: ASSQSPSTDTQY; V gene: TRBV4-1; J gene: TRBJ2-3
CDR3 protein: SARDRTSAQETQY; V gene: TRBV20-1; J gene: TRBJ2-5
CDR3 protein: ASSLVGADSPLH; V gene: TRBV12-3/TRBV12-4; J gene: TRBJ1-6
CDR3 protein: ATSDLPSWKTGANTGELF; V gene: TRBV24-1; J gene: TRBJ2-2
CDR3 protein: ASSMGQGAYEQY; V gene: TRBV7-9; J gene: TRBJ2-7
CDR3 protein: ASRGGAGETQY; V gene: TRBV5-1; J gene: TRBJ2-5
CDR3 protein: ASGGTGLGEQY; V gene: TRBV5-1; J gene: TRBJ2-7
CDR3 protein: ASSETTASGYT; V gene: TRBV25-1; J gene: TRBJ1-2
CDR3 protein: ASSRRQGWGGELF; V gene: TRBV5-6; J gene: TRBJ2-2
CDR3 protein: ASSAQGGLTEAF; V gene: TRBV9; J gene: TRBJ1-1
CDR3 protein: ASLDRGSTVEAF; V gene: TRBV19; J gene: TRBJ1-1
CDR3 protein: ATSNEGTDTGELF; V gene: TRBV24-1; J gene: TRBJ2-2
CDR3 protein: ASSLKRLSGRRLHNEQF; V gene: TRBV7-9; J gene: TRBJ2-1